These 5 T cell receptor beta chains came from one sample sequenced in a study. Each CDR3 protein gets one entry after TCRdb re-called the RT-PCR reads with MiXCR. The table lists almost 700,000 distinct CDR3 sequences, 14% of them singletons. Sequenced input: memory CD4+ T cells from blood. These receptor sequences come from a female donor in good health, serving as a healthy control.

The chain carries TRBV20-1 and TRBJ2-1; 7 nucleotides line up with TRBD2. Germline lookup yields CDR1 DFQATT and CDR2 SNEGSKA (reference sequence). Unmatched junction bases numbered 6, after V lost 3 bases and J lost 7 bases. CDR3 size: 13 residues. Written as DNA, the CDR3 is TGCAGTGCTAGTTGGGGGGGGAAGAATGAGCAGTTCTTC. Its protein product is CSASWGGKNEQFF.

The rearrangement links TRBV4-2 to TRBJ2-7; D unresolved. Between the trimmed V and J ends, which lost 1 base and 6 bases, there was a span of 10 bases. Germline-derived CDR1 and CDR2 are LGHNA and YNFKEQ. The CDR3 consists of 13 residues. CDR3 sequence: CASSQASGGEQYF. The DNA for the CDR3 is TGTGCCAGCAGCCAAGCGTCAGGCGGCGAGCAGTACTTC.

This clonotype was counted many times. V usage is TRBV5-1 and J usage is TRBJ1-2; no clear D gene. Trimming pared 1 base from V and 4 bases from J, leaving 14 bases between. The CDR3 consists of 15 residues. Germline-derived CDR1 and CDR2 are SGHRS and YFSETQ. CDR3 in DNA: TGCGCCAGCAGCTTGATTGGTCTGGGTTCCTATGGCTACACCTTC. This codes for CASSLIGLGSYGYTF.

This clonotype was picked up many times. V usage is TRBV20-1 and J usage is TRBJ2-1; D is unclear. The CDR3 covers 14 residues. The V end lost 4 bases, the J end lost 0 bases, and 10 bases lay between the germline ends. Germline-derived CDR1 and CDR2 are DFQATT and SNEGSKA (reference sequence). The CDR3 bases are TGCAGTGCTATGTATAGCTACTCCTACAATGAGCAGTTCTTC. Protein sequence: CSAMYSYSYNEQFF.

This clonotype was observed at least ten times. The gene calls are TRBV11-2 and TRBJ2-3; D is unclear. Germline V gene sequence: CDR1 SGHAT, CDR2 FQNNGV. This CDR3 region has 12 residues. Trimming removed 8 bases from V and 2 bases from J, with 8 bases in between. In DNA, the CDR3 is TGTGCCAGCGCCATATTCACAGATACGCAGTATTTT. This gives the protein CASAIFTDTQYF. The entire variable domain, with the rest obtained from reference TRBV11-2 and TRBJ2-3, is as follows: EAGVAQSPRYKIIEKRQSVAFWCNPISGHATLYWYQQILGQGPKLLIQFQNNGVVDDSQLPKDRFSAERLKGVDSTLKIQPAKLEDSAVYLCASAIFTDTQYFGPGTRLTVL.